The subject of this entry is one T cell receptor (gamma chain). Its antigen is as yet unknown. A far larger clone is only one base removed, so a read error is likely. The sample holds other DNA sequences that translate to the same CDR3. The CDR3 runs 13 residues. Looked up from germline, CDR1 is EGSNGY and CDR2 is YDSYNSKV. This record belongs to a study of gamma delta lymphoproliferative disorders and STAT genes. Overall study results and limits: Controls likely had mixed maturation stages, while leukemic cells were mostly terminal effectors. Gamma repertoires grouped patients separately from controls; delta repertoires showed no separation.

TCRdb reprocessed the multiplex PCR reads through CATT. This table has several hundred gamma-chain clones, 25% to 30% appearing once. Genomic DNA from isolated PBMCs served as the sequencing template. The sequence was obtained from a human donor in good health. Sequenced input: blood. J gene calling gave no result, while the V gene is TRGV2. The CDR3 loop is CATWVRTGWFKIF. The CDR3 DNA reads TGTGCCACCTGGGTACGAACTGGTTGGTTTAAGATATTT.